Described below is a single T cell receptor beta chain sequence and its context. The antigen is not known. Trimming left V 1 base short and J 6 bases short, with 4 bases between. Per germline, CDR1 SGHTA and CDR2 FQGNSA. The CDR3 has 12 residues. The sample is drawn from a study of cytomegalovirus exposure and HLA in healthy donors. Study results and caveats: Trimming of TCR beta V- and J-genes showed a link, identified in a later analysis, to a missense DCLRE1C variant. Fewer N-insertions than the 666-donor mean were reportedly shown by an Asian-associated ancestry cluster in a later analysis. Upon later analysis, TCR association rates were observed to vary by HLA locus, being highest for DRB1 and lowest for HLA-C. The analysis excluded some indistinguishable V segments, including TRBV6-2 and TRBV6-3.

The PCR used 60 Vbeta and 13 Jbeta primers. Clones were sequenced by immunoSEQ multiplex PCR, and TCRdb holds only the in-frame ones, with some missing. The listing records about 200,000 clones. The V gene is TRBV7-2, the J gene TRBJ1-5, with unresolved D. This sequence originates from a man aged 30-40 years in good health and CMV-seronegative. The sequenced sample was PBMCs. The CDR3 loop is CASSLDGQPQHF. Written as DNA, the CDR3 is TGTGCCAGCAGCTTAGACGGTCAGCCCCAGCATTTT.